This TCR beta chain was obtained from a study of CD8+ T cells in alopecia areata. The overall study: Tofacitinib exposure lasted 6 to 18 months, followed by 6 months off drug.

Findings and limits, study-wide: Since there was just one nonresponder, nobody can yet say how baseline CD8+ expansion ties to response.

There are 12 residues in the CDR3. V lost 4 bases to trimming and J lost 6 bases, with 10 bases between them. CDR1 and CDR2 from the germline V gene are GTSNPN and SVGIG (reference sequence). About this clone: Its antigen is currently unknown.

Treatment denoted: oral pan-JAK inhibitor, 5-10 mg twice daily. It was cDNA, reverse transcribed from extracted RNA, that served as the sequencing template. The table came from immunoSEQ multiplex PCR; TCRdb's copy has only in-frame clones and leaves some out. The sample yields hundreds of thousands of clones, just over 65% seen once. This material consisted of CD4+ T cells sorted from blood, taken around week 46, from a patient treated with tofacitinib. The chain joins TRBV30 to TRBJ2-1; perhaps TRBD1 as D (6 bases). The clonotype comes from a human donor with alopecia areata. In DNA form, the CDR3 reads TGTGCCTGGAAGGACAGTAGCAATGAGCAGTTCTTC. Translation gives CAWKDSSNEQFF.